This TCR beta chain was documented in a study of blood T cell repertoires in COVID-19. This CDR3 has 15 residues. With V trimmed by 4 bases and J by 1 base, 5 bases remained unmatched. Germline CDR1 and CDR2: SSHAT and FNYEAQ (reference sequence). Profiled with immunoSEQ multiplex PCR; TCRdb holds only in-frame clones, not every one. The sample holds about 430,000 clones, roughly nine tenths seen once. This clone was seen a few times. Source material: PBMCs or T cells enriched from blood (not recorded which). The clonotype comes from a man aged 30-40 years who had recovered from COVID-19. The rearrangement uses TRBV7-7 and TRBJ2-7, with TRBD1 matching over 9 bases. This CDR3 reads CASSSGQGPSYEQYF. Written as DNA, the CDR3 is TGTGCCAGCAGCTCAGGACAGGGGCCATCCTACGAGCAGTACTTC.